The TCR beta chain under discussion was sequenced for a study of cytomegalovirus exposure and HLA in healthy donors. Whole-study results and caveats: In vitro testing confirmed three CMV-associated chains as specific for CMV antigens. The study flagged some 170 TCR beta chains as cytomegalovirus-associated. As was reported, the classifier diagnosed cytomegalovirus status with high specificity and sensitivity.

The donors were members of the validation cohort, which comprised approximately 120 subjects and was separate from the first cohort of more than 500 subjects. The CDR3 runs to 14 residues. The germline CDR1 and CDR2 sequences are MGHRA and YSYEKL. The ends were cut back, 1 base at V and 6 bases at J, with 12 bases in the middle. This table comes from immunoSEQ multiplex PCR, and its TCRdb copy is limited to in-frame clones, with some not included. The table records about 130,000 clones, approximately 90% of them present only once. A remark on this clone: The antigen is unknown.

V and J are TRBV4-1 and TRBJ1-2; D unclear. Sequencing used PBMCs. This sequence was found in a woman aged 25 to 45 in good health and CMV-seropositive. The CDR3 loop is CASSQVSGWDGYTF. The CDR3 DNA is TGCGCCAGCAGCCAAGTCTCGGGATGGGATGGCTACACCTTC.